The 29 T cell receptor beta chains below come from one sample, sequenced in a study of cytomegalovirus exposure and HLA in healthy donors. The PCR used 60 Vbeta and 13 Jbeta primers. The protocol was immunoSEQ multiplex PCR, while the TCRdb copy is restricted to in-frame clones and leaves out a portion. The table includes under 200,000 clones, about three quarters detected once. The sequencing sample was made of PBMCs. All receptors come from a woman aged 40-49 years in good health and CMV-seropositive.

This chain connects TRBV5-1 to TRBJ1-6, with D possibly matching TRBD1 (5 bases). Germline V gene data show CDR1 as SGHRS and CDR2 as YFSETQ. Trimming took off 0 bases at V and 9 bases at J, with 7 bases between the two ends. The CDR3 is 13 amino acids. For the CDR3, the DNA is TGCGCCAGCAGCTTGGTTGGGGCTTCACCCCTCCACTTT. It is translated as CASSLVGASPLHF.

This rearrangement joins TRBV18 to TRBJ1-2; 9 nucleotides line up with TRBD1. Per germline, CDR1 KGHSH and CDR2 LQKENI. After removal of 1 base from V and 6 bases from J, the junction contained 0 bases not matched to a gene. The CDR3 loop spans 13 amino acids. CDR3 in amino acids: CASSPRTGDGYTF. CDR3 in DNA: TGTGCCAGCTCACCACGGACAGGGGATGGCTACACCTTC.

The gene calls are TRBV7-2 and TRBJ2-7, with 11 positions matching TRBD2. The CDR3 consists of 16 residues. Germline values: CDR1 SGHTA, CDR2 FQGNSA. Trimming removed 2 bases from V and 6 bases from J; junction bases left unmatched: 9. CDR3 in amino acids: CASSLTLLAGASEQYF. CDR3 nucleotide sequence: TGTGCCAGCAGCTTAACCCTACTAGCGGGAGCTTCCGAGCAGTACTTC. Filled out from reference TRBV7-2 and TRBJ2-7, the complete variable domain reads GAGVSQSPSNKVTEKGKDVELRCDPISGHTALYWYRQSLGQGLEFLIYFQGNSAPDKSGLPSDRFSAERTGGSVSTLTIQRTQQEDSAVYLCASSLTLLAGASEQYFGPGTRLTVT.

This rearrangement joins TRBV6-6 to TRBJ2-1, with TRBD1 matching over 8 bases. V shed 7 bases, J shed 10 bases, and the junction held 3 bases outside the gene matches. CDR1 and CDR2 (germline): MNHNY, SVGAGI (reference sequence). The CDR3 extends over 11 amino acids. CDR3 in amino acids: CASNPGGEQFF. In DNA, the CDR3 is TGTGCCAGCAACCCAGGGGGCGAGCAGTTCTTC.

This chain uses TRBV19 with TRBJ2-5, with 9 nucleotides matching TRBD2. The CDR3 has 13 amino acids. V shed 6 bases and J 1 base; nucleotides not matched to a gene: 0. CDR1 is LNHDA and CDR2 is SQIVND in the germline V gene (reference sequence). Here the CDR3 reads CASRTSGQETQYF. The CDR3 region has the DNA TGTGCCAGTAGGACTAGCGGCCAAGAGACCCAGTACTTC.

The J gene is TRBJ2-1, the V gene TRBV7-9; TRBD2 aligns across 10 bases. Germline values: CDR1 SEHNR, CDR2 FQNEAQ (reference sequence). The V and J ends lost 6 bases and 3 bases, in that order; junction bases with no gene match: 5. This CDR3 is built from 15 residues. Written as DNA, the CDR3 is TGTGCCAGCAGTCGCAGCGGGGGGGTCTACAATGAGCAGTTCTTC. Residues: CASSRSGGVYNEQFF.

The chain is built from TRBV4-1 and TRBJ1-2, with 8 positions matching TRBD1. V shed 4 bases and J 6 bases; nucleotides not matched to a gene: 10. The germline gives CDR1 MGHRA, CDR2 YSYEKL. The CDR3 length is 15 residues. CDR3 region: CASSLFGTGQDGYTF. The CDR3 bases are TGCGCCAGCAGCCTGTTCGGTACGGGACAGGATGGCTACACCTTC.

Only a few counts were recorded for this clone. The rearrangement links TRBV4-3 to TRBJ2-1, with a weak D call TRBD2 (5 bases). Germline V lookup: CDR1 LGHNA, CDR2 YSLEER. This CDR3 has 15 amino acids. Trimming removed 1 base at V and 7 bases at J, with 14 bases between. The CDR3 region is CASSQGGGLLNEQFF. CDR3 sequence (DNA): TGCGCCAGCAGCCAAGGCGGAGGACTTTTAAATGAGCAGTTCTTC.

CDR3 amino acids: CASTGGNKLAGHEQYF. The CDR3 nucleotides read TGTGCCAGCACCGGAGGGAATAAGCTAGCGGGACACGAGCAGTACTTC. This sequence joins TRBV11-3 and TRBJ2-7; 9 bases align to TRBD2. Germline CDR1 reads SGHNT; CDR2 reads YENEEA. CDR3 length: 16 residues. J lost 5 bases, V lost 7 bases, and 15 bases had no gene match.

The rearrangement joins TRBV4-2 to TRBJ1-6; D remains ambiguous. Germline loops: CDR1 LGHNA, CDR2 YNFKEQ. Deletions cut 1 base from V and 5 bases from J, with 12 bases between. CDR3 length equals 16 residues. CDR3 bases: TGTGCCAGCAGCCAAGGAGGCGAGCTGAATAATTCACCCCTCCACTTT. This gives the protein CASSQGGELNNSPLHF.

Notes on this clone: Other DNA sequences within the sample encode an identical CDR3. V and J are TRBV7-2 and TRBJ2-5; D not resolved. The CDR3 runs 11 residues. Trimming shortened V by 5 bases and J by 5 bases, and 6 bases separated the two germline ends. CDR1 is SGHTA and CDR2 is FQGNSA in the germline V gene. The CDR3 reads CASSPLETQYF. Written as DNA, the CDR3 is TGTGCCAGCAGCCCCTTGGAGACCCAGTACTTC.

Remarks on this clone: Additional DNA sequences in this sample encode the identical CDR3. V is TRBV5-4 and J is TRBJ2-7; 7 positions agree with TRBD1. Per the germline V gene, CDR1 is SGHNT and CDR2 is YYREEE (reference sequence). The CDR3 runs 13 residues. J lost 5 bases, V lost 4 bases, and 6 bases had no gene match. The DNA for the CDR3 is TGTGCCAGCAGCCGACAGGGCGCGGACGAGCAGTACTTC. This codes for CASSRQGADEQYF.

This chain links TRBV7-8 with TRBJ2-7; 9 nucleotides line up with TRBD1. Germline loops: CDR1 SGHVS, CDR2 FQNEAQ. CDR3 length equals 16 residues. The V gene end was trimmed by 2 bases and the J gene end by 6 bases; junction bases not matched to a gene: 11. This CDR3 reads CASSLTLTGGTGEQYF. CDR3 bases: TGTGCCAGCAGCTTAACCTTGACAGGGGGAACGGGCGAGCAGTACTTC.

The V gene is TRBV10-3, the J gene TRBJ2-2; TRBD2 is a possible D gene (5 bases). Trimming pared 5 bases from V and 1 base from J, leaving 8 bases between. Germline assignment: CDR1 ENHRY and CDR2 SYGVKD. CDR3 size: 14 residues. Here the CDR3 DNA reads TGTGCCATCAGTTGGACTGAGAACACCGGGGAGCTGTTTTTT. Translation: CAISWTENTGELFF.

V and J are TRBV5-1 and TRBJ1-1, with TRBD1 matching over 7 bases. Germline V gene lookup returns CDR1 SGHRS and CDR2 YFSETQ. This CDR3 has 14 residues. After removal of 3 bases from V and 1 base from J, the junction contained 3 bases not matched to a gene. CDR3 region: CASSSTGSNTEAFF. The CDR3, as DNA: TGCGCCAGCAGCTCGACAGGGTCGAACACTGAAGCTTTCTTT.

About this clone itself: The same CDR3 arises from other DNA sequences in this sample as well. The chain combines TRBV5-1 with TRBJ2-4; D unclear. V was clipped by 4 bases and J by 6 bases, with 14 bases between them. The germline CDR1 and CDR2 sequences are SGHRS and YFSETQ. This CDR3 contains 14 residues. The CDR3 DNA is TGCGCCAGCAGCCTGTCAGGATCAGGAAACATTCAGTACTTC. It yields the protein CASSLSGSGNIQYF. The entire variable domain, with the rest obtained from reference TRBV5-1 and TRBJ2-4, is as follows: KAGVTQTPRYLIKTRGQQVTLSCSPISGHRSVSWYQQTPGQGLQFLFEYFSETQRNKGNFPGRFSGRQFSNSRSEMNVSTLELGDSALYLCASSLSGSGNIQYFGAGTRLSVL.

V usage is TRBV11-2 and J usage is TRBJ2-2; the match to TRBD2 covers 9 bases. The CDR3 extends over 16 amino acids. V was clipped by 5 bases and J by 6 bases; unmatched bases: 10. CDR1 SGHAT and CDR2 FQNNGV come from the germline V gene. Here the CDR3 reads CASSALGSGGSGELFF. CDR3 DNA: TGTGCCAGCAGCGCCCTAGGCAGCGGGGGGTCCGGGGAGCTGTTTTTT.

V gene TRBV30 combines with J gene TRBJ2-3, with D possibly TRBD2 on 6 matching bases. The CDR3 spans 14 residues. V was trimmed by 3 bases and J by 6 bases, leaving 16 bases between them. CDR1 and CDR2 (germline): GTSNPN, SVGIG (reference sequence). The CDR3 reads CAWSFTGVSDTQYF. In nucleotides, the CDR3 is TGTGCCTGGAGCTTTACGGGAGTGTCGGATACGCAGTATTTT.

The chain employs TRBV28 and TRBJ2-6; maybe TRBD2 (5 bases). This CDR3 is built from 17 residues. Deletions cut 11 bases from V and 3 bases from J, with 23 bases between. CDR1 MDHEN and CDR2 SYDVKM come from the germline V gene. CDR3 region: CASMLRRGSIGANVLTF. The DNA for the CDR3 is TGTGCCTCGATGCTACGTCGAGGGAGTATTGGGGCCAACGTCCTGACTTTC. The full variable domain, with the rest looked up from reference TRBV28 and TRBJ2-6, is DVKVTQSSRYLVKRTGEKVFLECVQDMDHENMFWYRQDPGLGLRLIYFSYDVKMKEKGDIPEGYSVSREKKERFSLILESASTNQTSMYLCASMLRRGSIGANVLTFGAGSRLTVL.

This clone was seen once. The chain has TRBV7-2 and TRBJ1-3; the D is unclear. The germline V gene has CDR1 SGHTA and CDR2 FQGNSA. The V end was cut by 2 bases, the J end by 3 bases, with 11 bases between. CDR3 length equals 15 residues. The CDR3 region is CASSLIGKGGNTIYF. The CDR3, as DNA: TGTGCCAGCAGCTTAATCGGGAAGGGTGGAAACACCATATATTTT. Supplemented by reference TRBV7-2 and TRBJ1-3, the full variable domain reads GAGVSQSPSNKVTEKGKDVELRCDPISGHTALYWYRQSLGQGLEFLIYFQGNSAPDKSGLPSDRFSAERTGGSVSTLTIQRTQQEDSAVYLCASSLIGKGGNTIYFGEGSWLTVV.

This clone occurred once. This chain joins TRBV9 and TRBJ1-2, with 7 bases fitting TRBD1. From germline, CDR1 is SGDLS and CDR2 YYNGEE. Losses at the gene ends were 6 bases for V and 2 bases for J; bases not matched to a gene: 4. CDR3 size: 13 residues. The CDR3 is CASNPGQNYGYTF. The CDR3 coding sequence is TGTGCCAGCAACCCGGGACAGAACTATGGCTACACCTTC.

The gene calls are TRBV19 and TRBJ1-5, with TRBD1 identical over 11 bases. Trimming took 4 bases from V and 7 from J; bases not matched to a gene: 12. Germline V gene sequence: CDR1 LNHDA, CDR2 SQIVND (reference sequence). The CDR3 is 17 amino acids. CDR3 nucleotides: TGTGCCAGTAGTAGATCCGGGACAGGGGGATTAAGGCAGCCCCAGCATTTT. This codes for CASSRSGTGGLRQPQHF.

J is TRBJ2-1 and V is TRBV6-5, with a tentative D call TRBD2 (5 bases). This CDR3 is 13 amino acids long. From germline, CDR1 is MNHEY and CDR2 SVGAGI. CDR3 in amino acids: CVSVSASYNEQFF. The CDR3 coding sequence is TGTGTTAGCGTCTCTGCTTCCTACAATGAGCAGTTCTTC.

This clone was seen more than once but under ten times. The chain recombines TRBV7-2 with TRBJ2-7; D unresolved. From germline, CDR1 is SGHTA and CDR2 FQGNSA. The CDR3 is made up of 14 amino acids. Trimming shortened V by 0 bases and J by 4 bases, and 10 bases separated the two germline ends. The CDR3 DNA follows: TGTGCCAGCAGCTTAGCGCGTAACTCTTACGAGCAGTACTTC. This codes for CASSLARNSYEQYF.

The V gene is TRBV19, the J gene TRBJ1-4; no firm D call. V was shortened by 3 bases and J by 7 bases, with 12 bases between the two germline ends. Per the germline V gene, CDR1 is LNHDA and CDR2 is SQIVND (reference sequence). The CDR3 loop spans 14 amino acids. The CDR3 DNA reads TGTGCCAGTAGTATGAGGGTTTACCCTGAAAAACTGTTTTTT. It is translated as CASSMRVYPEKLFF.

The chain links TRBV7-2 to TRBJ1-1; TRBD1 matches 7 bases. Losses at the gene ends were 3 bases for V and 5 bases for J; bases not matched to a gene: 6. The CDR3 is made up of 14 amino acids. Germline-derived CDR1 and CDR2 are SGHTA and FQGNSA. The CDR3 loop is CASSFQGGQTEAFF. The CDR3 nucleotides are TGTGCCAGCAGCTTCCAGGGGGGTCAGACTGAAGCTTTCTTT.

The chain employs TRBV2 and TRBJ2-7; D perhaps matches TRBD1 (6 bases). The CDR3 spans 13 residues. Trimming took off 7 bases at V and 0 bases at J, with 10 bases between the two ends. Germline CDR1 SNHLY, CDR2 FYNNEI. The CDR3 loop is CASTPRGSYEQYF. CDR3 in DNA: TGTGCCAGCACCCCCAGGGGCTCCTACGAGCAGTACTTC.

The V call is TRBV27, the J call TRBJ2-3; D is possibly TRBD2 (6 bases). CDR3 length: 13 residues. Trimming left V 6 bases short and J 1 base short, with 8 bases between. CDR1 MNHEY and CDR2 SMNVEV come from the germline V gene (reference sequence). The CDR3 nucleotides read TGTGCCAGCAGGGGAGGAGGCACAGATACGCAGTATTTT. It is translated as CASRGGGTDTQYF.

The chain is built from TRBV4-3 and TRBJ1-6, with unresolved D. Trimming pared 1 base from V and 7 bases from J, leaving 11 bases between. This CDR3 is built from 15 residues. Germline values: CDR1 LGHNA, CDR2 YSLEER. The DNA for the CDR3 is TGCGCCAGCAGCCAAGTGAGGTCTGGGAATTCACCCCTCCACTTT. Protein: CASSQVRSGNSPLHF.